This record concerns one T cell receptor (beta chain) sequence. Clones were read by immunoSEQ multiplex PCR, and TCRdb kept only the in-frame ones, dropping some. The profile shows 150,000 or so clones, 75% to 85% of them singletons. The data were obtained in a study of blood T cell repertoires in COVID-19. Germline CDR1 and CDR2: LNHDA and SQIVND (reference sequence). With V trimmed by 0 bases and J by 0 bases, 5 bases remained unmatched. CDR3 length: 17 residues. The chain has TRBV19 and TRBJ2-3; 8 bases match TRBD2. This receptor was identified in a human donor in a cohort sampled during active COVID-19. Sequenced sample: peripheral blood. The CDR3: CASSIDLTSESTDTQYF. CDR3 in DNA: TGTGCCAGTAGTATAGATCTGACTAGCGAGAGCACAGATACGCAGTATTTT.